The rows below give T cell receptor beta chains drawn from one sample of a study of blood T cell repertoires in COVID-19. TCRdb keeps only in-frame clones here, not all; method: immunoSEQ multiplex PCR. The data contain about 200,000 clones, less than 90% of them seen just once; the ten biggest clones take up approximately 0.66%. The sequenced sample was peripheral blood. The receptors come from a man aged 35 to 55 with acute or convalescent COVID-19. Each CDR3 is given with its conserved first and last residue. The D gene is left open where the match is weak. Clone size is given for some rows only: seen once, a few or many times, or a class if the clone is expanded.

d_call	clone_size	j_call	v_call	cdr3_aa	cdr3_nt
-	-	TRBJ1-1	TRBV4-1	CASSRTGSSGAFF	TGCGCCAGCAGCCGAACAGGGTCTTCCGGAGCTTTCTTT
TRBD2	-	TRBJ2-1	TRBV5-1	CASSPGTKISHEQFF	TGCGCCAGCAGCCCCGGGACTAAAATCTCGCATGAGCAGTTCTTC
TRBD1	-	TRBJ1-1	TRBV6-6	CASSLEGALNTEAFF	TGTGCCAGCAGTTTGGAGGGGGCCCTGAACACTGAAGCTTTCTTT
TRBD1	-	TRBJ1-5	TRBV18	CASSRGQGGNQPQHF	TGTGCCAGCTCACGAGGACAGGGGGGCAATCAGCCCCAGCATTTT
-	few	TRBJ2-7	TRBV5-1	CASNTGDSYEQYF	TGCGCCAGCAATACAGGAGATTCATACGAGCAGTACTTC
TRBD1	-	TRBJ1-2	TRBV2	CASLTLSGTDYGYTF	TGTGCCAGTCTCACTCTCTCCGGGACAGACTATGGCTACACCTTC
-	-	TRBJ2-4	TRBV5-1	CASSLSLTGPPGGIQYF	TGCGCCAGCAGCTTGTCTCTAACAGGGCCACCGGGCGGCATTCAGTACTTC
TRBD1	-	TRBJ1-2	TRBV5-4	CASSLAQGSDYGYTF	TGTGCCAGCAGCTTGGCACAGGGGTCCGACTATGGCTACACCTTC
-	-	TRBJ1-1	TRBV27	CASSPYVGHNTEAFF	TGTGCCAGCAGTCCGTACGTGGGACACAACACTGAAGCTTTCTTT
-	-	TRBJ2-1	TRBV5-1	CASRRISSYNEQFF	TGCGCCAGCAGGCGTATAAGCTCCTACAATGAGCAGTTCTTC
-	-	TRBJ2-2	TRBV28	CASSFRPLTGELFF	TGTGCCAGCAGTTTTCGTCCCTTAACCGGGGAGCTGTTTTTT
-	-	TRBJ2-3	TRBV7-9	CASSYLGLTPDTQYF	TGTGCCAGCAGCTACCTGGGACTCACTCCGGATACGCAGTATTTT
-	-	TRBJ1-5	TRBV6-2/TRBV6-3	CASSYTGDQPQHF	TGTGCCAGCAGTTACACGGGGGATCAGCCCCAGCATTTT
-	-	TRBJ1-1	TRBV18	CASSPPEKTEAFF	TGTGCCAGCTCACCACCGGAGAAGACTGAAGCTTTCTTT
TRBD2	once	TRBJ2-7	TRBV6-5	CASSYSAGGAYEQYF	TGTGCCAGCAGTTACTCGGCGGGAGGGGCCTACGAGCAGTACTTC
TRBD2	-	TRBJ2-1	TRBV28	CASDLRTSGSGHEQFF	TGTGCCAGCGACCTACGGACTAGCGGGAGCGGACATGAGCAGTTCTTC
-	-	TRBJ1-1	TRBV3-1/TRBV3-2	CASGGWAEEAFF	TGTGCCAGCGGGGGGTGGGCGGAAGAAGCTTTCTTT
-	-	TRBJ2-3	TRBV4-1	CASSLSGGIALTDTQYF	TGCGCCAGCAGCCTTTCAGGCGGGATAGCGCTCACAGATACGCAGTATTTT
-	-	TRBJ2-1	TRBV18	CASSPVRETRYNEQFF	TGTGCCAGCTCACCCGTCCGGGAGACCAGATACAATGAGCAGTTCTTC
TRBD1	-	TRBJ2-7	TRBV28	CASSLIGQGFYEQYF	TGTGCCAGCAGTTTAATAGGACAGGGGTTCTACGAGCAGTACTTC
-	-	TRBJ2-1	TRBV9	CASSALPTGGALNEQFF	TGTGCCAGCAGCGCCCTGCCCACAGGGGGGGCCCTCAATGAGCAGTTCTTC
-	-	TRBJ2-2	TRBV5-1	CASSLGPEAGELFF	TGCGCCAGCAGCTTGGGGCCCGAGGCCGGGGAGCTGTTTTTT
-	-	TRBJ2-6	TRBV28	CASSVQPGLSGANVLTF	TGTGCCAGCAGCGTCCAACCGGGACTCTCTGGGGCCAACGTCCTGACTTTC
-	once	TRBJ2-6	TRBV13	CASSFPVSGANVLTF	TGTGCCAGCAGCTTCCCGGTTTCCGGGGCCAACGTCCTGACTTTC
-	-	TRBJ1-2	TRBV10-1	CASSDRRAYGYTF	TGCGCCAGCAGTGATCGCAGGGCGTATGGCTACACCTTC
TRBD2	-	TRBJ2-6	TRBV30	CAWRPLGGRTDLGANVLTF	TGTGCCTGGAGGCCCTTAGGCGGGAGGACCGACTTGGGGGCCAACGTCCTGACTTTC
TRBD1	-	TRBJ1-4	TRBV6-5	CASSSRQGQTEKLFF	TGTGCCAGCAGTTCCCGACAGGGCCAGACTGAAAAACTGTTTTTT
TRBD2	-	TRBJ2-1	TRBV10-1	CASSDGGLAGGPDRQFF	TGCGCCAGCAGTGATGGGGGACTAGCGGGGGGGCCGGATCGTCAGTTCTTC
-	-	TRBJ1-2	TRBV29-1	CSVEDRGARDYGYTF	TGCAGCGTTGAAGATCGGGGGGCGCGGGACTATGGCTACACCTTC
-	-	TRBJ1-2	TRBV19	CASSIEGLQRPGYTF	TGTGCCAGTAGTATAGAGGGGCTCCAGAGACCTGGCTACACCTTC
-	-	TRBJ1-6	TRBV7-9	CASSSGAGAEDNSPLHF	TGTGCCAGCAGCTCCGGCGCGGGGGCAGAGGATAATTCACCCCTCCACTTT
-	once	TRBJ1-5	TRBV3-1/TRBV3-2	CASSLGGYSNQPQHF	TGTGCCAGCAGCCTTGGAGGGTACAGCAATCAGCCCCAGCATTTT
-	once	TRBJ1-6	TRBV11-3	CASSLGRASPLHF	TGTGCCAGCAGCTTGGGCAGAGCTTCACCCCTCCACTTT
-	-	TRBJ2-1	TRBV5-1	CASSLEGVNEQFF	TGCGCCAGCAGCTTGGAAGGGGTCAATGAGCAGTTCTTC
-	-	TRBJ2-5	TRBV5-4	CASSPRERETQYF	TGTGCCAGCAGCCCACGAGAGCGAGAGACCCAGTACTTC
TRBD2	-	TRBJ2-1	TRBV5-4	CASSRGGNEQFF	TGTGCCAGCAGCCGGGGGGGCAATGAGCAGTTCTTC
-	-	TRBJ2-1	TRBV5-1	CASSLGTDYNEQFF	TGCGCCAGCAGCTTGGGGACAGACTACAATGAGCAGTTCTTC
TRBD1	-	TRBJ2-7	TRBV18	CASSPTGGGYEQYF	TGTGCCAGCTCACCTACAGGGGGCGGCTACGAGCAGTACTTC
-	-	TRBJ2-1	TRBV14	CASSQRSRDKYNEQFF	TGTGCCAGCAGCCAAAGATCCAGGGATAAATACAATGAGCAGTTCTTC
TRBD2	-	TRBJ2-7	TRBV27	CASSYESGRSSYEQYF	TGTGCCAGCAGTTATGAGAGCGGGAGGTCCTCCTACGAGCAGTACTTC
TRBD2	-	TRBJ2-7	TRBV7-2	CASSLVRLAGAGEQYF	TGTGCCAGCAGCTTAGTCCGTTTAGCGGGAGCGGGCGAGCAGTACTTC
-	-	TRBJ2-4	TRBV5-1	CASSLVAGAENIQYF	TGCGCCAGCAGCTTAGTTGCGGGGGCGGAGAACATTCAGTACTTC
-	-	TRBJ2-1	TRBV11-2	CASSFGGYNEQFF	TGTGCCAGCAGCTTCGGCGGGTACAATGAGCAGTTCTTC
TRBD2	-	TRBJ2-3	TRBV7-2	CASSPAGGGLTDTQYF	TGTGCCAGCAGCCCGGCGGGAGGGGGCCTCACAGATACGCAGTATTTT
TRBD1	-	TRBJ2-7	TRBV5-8	CASSLLGDRGVLEQYF	TGTGCCAGCAGCTTGCTTGGGGACAGGGGAGTACTCGAGCAGTACTTC
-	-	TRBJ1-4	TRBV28	CASSHDQGSVNEKLFF	TGTGCCAGCAGTCACGACCAGGGCTCCGTTAATGAAAAACTGTTTTTT
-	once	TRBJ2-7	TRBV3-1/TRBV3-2	CASSANDYEQYF	TGTGCCAGCAGCGCGAATGACTACGAGCAGTACTTC
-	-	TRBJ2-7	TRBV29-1	CSVVKRDRINEQYF	TGCAGCGTTGTGAAGCGGGACAGGATCAACGAGCAGTACTTC
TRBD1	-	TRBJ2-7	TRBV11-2	CASSLVTGGSYEQYF	TGTGCCAGCAGCTTAGTGACAGGGGGGTCATACGAGCAGTACTTC
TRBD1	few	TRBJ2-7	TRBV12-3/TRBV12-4	CASKQGSDYEQYF	TGTGCCAGTAAACAGGGGTCCGACTACGAGCAGTACTTC
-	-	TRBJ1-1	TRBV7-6	CASSLRQALDTEAFF	TGTGCCAGCAGCCTGAGACAGGCGTTGGACACTGAAGCTTTCTTT
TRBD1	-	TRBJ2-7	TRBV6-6	CASSRPPGQRLSYEQYF	TGTGCCAGCAGTCGACCTCCGGGACAGAGGTTATCCTACGAGCAGTACTTC
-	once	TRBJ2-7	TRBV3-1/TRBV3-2	CASSHAAGCLPYEQYF	TGTGCCAGCAGCCACGCCGCAGGGTGTTTGCCCTACGAGCAGTACTTC
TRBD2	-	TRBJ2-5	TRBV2	CASSLAESRTQYF	TGTGCCAGCTCCCTAGCGGAGTCGCGGACCCAGTACTTC